Shown below are 17 T cell receptor beta chains from a single sample sequenced in a study of T cells in Graves' hyperthyroidism and ophthalmopathy. The source material, RNA transcripts, was used to amplify TCR beta CDR3 regions. TCR CDR3 underwent first-round RT-PCR with the HTBI primer set. TCRdb redid the calling of the multiplex PCR reads with MiXCR, one entry per CDR3 protein. Among 480,000 or so distinct CDR3 sequences listed, 13% to 15% were seen once. The source material was blood. The receptors derive from a woman younger than 35 with Graves' hyperthyroidism.

This clonotype was counted only a few times. The chain joins TRBV7-6 to TRBJ1-4; D call uncertain. Trimming left V 1 base short and J 7 bases short, with 16 bases between. This CDR3 spans 16 amino acids. Germline V CDR1 and CDR2: SGHVS, FNYEAQ. The CDR3 sequence: CASSLVYPQPGEKLFF. CDR3 bases: TGTGCCAGCAGCTTAGTCTACCCCCAGCCAGGTGAAAAACTGTTTTTT. Full variable domain (missing parts from reference TRBV7-6 and TRBJ1-4): GAGVSQSPRYKVTKRGQDVALRCDPISGHVSLYWYRQALGQGPEFLTYFNYEAQQDKSGLPNDRFSAERPEGSISTLTIQRTEQRDSAMYRCASSLVYPQPGEKLFFGSGTQLSVL.

This clonotype was counted at least ten times. This chain links TRBV5-1 with TRBJ2-2, with TRBD2 matching 8 bases. This CDR3 spans 15 amino acids. The germline V gene has CDR1 SGHRS and CDR2 YFSETQ. V was clipped by 5 bases and J by 1 base; unmatched bases: 4. The CDR3, as DNA: TGCGCCAGCAGTCCCGGGACTAGGAACACCGGGGAGCTGTTTTTT. Translation: CASSPGTRNTGELFF.

Many counts were recorded for this clonotype. The rearrangement links TRBV27 to TRBJ2-7; 12 bases align to TRBD2. After removal of 5 bases from V and 3 bases from J, the junction contained 5 bases not matched to a gene. The CDR3 sequence is 15 residues long. Germline V gene sequence: CDR1 MNHEY, CDR2 SMNVEV (reference sequence). CDR3 sequence (DNA): TGTGCCAGCAGTATCACGGGACTAGCGGGCTACGAGCAGTACTTC. Encoded protein: CASSITGLAGYEQYF.

V usage is TRBV7-2 and J usage is TRBJ1-6; the D is unclear. Per germline, CDR1 SGHTA and CDR2 FQGNSA. Trimming took 1 base from V and 8 from J, leaving 12 bases between them. The CDR3 consists of 15 residues. CDR3 sequence: CASSLEYGGDSPLHF. CDR3 DNA: TGTGCCAGCAGCTTAGAGTACGGTGGGGATTCACCCCTCCACTTT.

This clonotype was observed a handful of times. This chain uses TRBV2 with TRBJ1-4, with a weak D call TRBD1 (5 bases). Trimming pared 3 bases from V and 0 bases from J, leaving 17 bases between. This CDR3 spans 18 amino acids. The germline gives CDR1 SNHLY, CDR2 FYNNEI. The CDR3 reads CASSDPGGRGTTNEKLFF. CDR3 DNA: TGTGCCAGCAGTGACCCGGGGGGGAGAGGCACAACTAATGAAAAACTGTTTTTT.

At least ten counts were recorded for this clonotype. The V and J genes are TRBV15 and TRBJ1-1; D gene ambiguous. The V end lost 4 bases, the J end lost 7 bases, and 19 bases lay between the germline ends. From germline, CDR1 is LNHNV and CDR2 YYDKDF (reference sequence). This CDR3 has 15 residues. The CDR3 is CATSKLDAGSIEAFF. DNA of the CDR3: TGTGCCACCAGCAAGCTGGACGCCGGATCTATTGAAGCTTTCTTT.

This clonotype was seen repeatedly, ten times or more. This chain joins TRBV3-1 and TRBJ2-6; D not certain. The CDR3 consists of 15 residues. V lost 1 base and J 4 bases, leaving 8 bases between the germline ends. In germline, CDR1 is LGHDT, CDR2 YNNKEL (reference sequence). DNA of the CDR3: TGTGCCAGCAGCCAAGCTTCACAAGGGGCCAACGTCCTGACTTTC. This encodes CASSQASQGANVLTF. Using reference TRBV3-1 and TRBJ2-6 for the parts outside the CDR3, the full variable domain is DTAVSQTPKYLVTQMGNDKSIKCEQNLGHDTMYWYKQDSKKFLKIMFSYNNKELIINETVPNRFSPKSPDKAHLNLHINSLELGDSAVYFCASSQASQGANVLTFGAGSRLTVL.

This clonotype has at least ten counts. The genes are TRBV11-1 and TRBJ1-1; D unclear. This CDR3 comprises 13 residues. Germline values: CDR1 SGHAT, CDR2 FQDESV (reference sequence). V shed 5 bases and J shed 6 bases, with 13 bases lying between them. CDR3 sequence reads: CASSLDPGAEAFF. DNA for the CDR3: TGTGCCAGCAGCCTAGACCCTGGGGCTGAAGCTTTCTTT. Full variable domain (remainder filled in from reference TRBV11-1 and TRBJ1-1): EAEVAQSPRYKITEKSQAVAFWCDPISGHATLYWYRQILGQGPELLVQFQDESVVDDSQLPKDRFSAERLKGVDSTLKIQPAELGDSAMYLCASSLDPGAEAFFGQGTRLTVV.

This rearrangement joins TRBV6-4 to TRBJ1-2, with D uncertain. The CDR3 has 14 residues. The V end lost 3 bases, the J end lost 6 bases, and 14 bases lay between the germline ends. Per germline, CDR1 MRHNA and CDR2 SNTAGT. This CDR3 is CASSDGGLNNGYTF. The CDR3, as DNA: TGTGCCAGCAGTGATGGAGGGTTGAATAATGGCTACACCTTC.

This clonotype was seen ten or more times. The chain combines TRBV2 with TRBJ2-5; weak D call: TRBD1 (6 bases). CDR1 is SNHLY, CDR2 FYNNEI, per germline. This CDR3 has 14 amino acids. Trimming took 3 bases from V and 0 from J, leaving 8 bases between them. Here the CDR3 DNA reads TGTGCCAGCAGTGATCAGGGGTACCAAGAGACCCAGTACTTC. Amino acids: CASSDQGYQETQYF.

The table lists this clonotype with a few counts. The chain combines TRBV24-1 with TRBJ2-1, with 9 positions matching TRBD2. Germline values: CDR1 KGHDR, CDR2 SFDVKD. The CDR3 spans 15 residues. The J segment lost 6 bases and the V segment lost 6 bases, leaving 8 bases of the junction unmatched. The CDR3 DNA is TGTGCCACCAGTCTGGGACTAGCAGTTATCAATGAGCAGTTCTTC. This encodes CATSLGLAVINEQFF.

This sequence joins TRBV6-2 or TRBV6-3 and TRBJ2-7; TRBD2 matches 7 bases. Trimming at V came to 1 base and at J to 4 bases, leaving 4 bases not matched to a gene. The CDR3 contains 14 residues. CDR1 is MNHEY, CDR2 SVGEGT, per germline. As DNA, the CDR3 is TGTGCCAGCAGTTACTTTGCGGGAGCATACGAGCAGTACTTC. Protein product: CASSYFAGAYEQYF.

This clonotype was seen many times. The chain carries TRBV9 and TRBJ2-1; D not certain. The V end was cut by 3 bases, the J end by 4 bases, with 14 bases between. The CDR3 covers 15 residues. Germline assignment: CDR1 SGDLS and CDR2 YYNGEE. Here the CDR3 reads CASSDRSGEYNEQFF. In nucleotides, the CDR3 is TGTGCCAGCAGCGACCGATCAGGAGAGTACAATGAGCAGTTCTTC.

In this sample, this clonotype turned up many times. The chain has TRBV7-2 and TRBJ2-7; TRBD2 is a possible D gene (5 bases). Germline lookup yields CDR1 SGHTA and CDR2 FQGNSA. The CDR3 runs 13 residues. Trimming stripped 1 base from V and 6 bases from J, with 10 bases between. CDR3 nucleotides: TGTGCCAGCAGCTTAGAAGCGGTAGCCGAGCAGTACTTC. Translating gives CASSLEAVAEQYF.

This clonotype was detected only a few times. The chain joins TRBV4-1 to TRBJ1-1; D gene unclear. The CDR3 loop spans 12 amino acids. CDR1 MGHRA and CDR2 YSYEKL come from the germline V gene. Trimming removed 2 bases at V and 6 bases at J, with 7 bases between. In DNA, the CDR3 is TGCGCCAGCAGCCAACTGGGATCTGAAGCTTTCTTT. Its translation: CASSQLGSEAFF.

This clonotype has at least ten counts. The rearrangement links TRBV7-9 to TRBJ1-1; TRBD1 is a possible D gene (6 bases). In germline, CDR1 is SEHNR, CDR2 FQNEAQ (reference sequence). CDR3 length: 15 residues. V lost 0 bases and J 3 bases, leaving 11 bases between the germline ends. This CDR3 is CASSLAGQIDTEAFF. CDR3 in DNA: TGTGCCAGCAGCTTAGCCGGACAGATTGACACTGAAGCTTTCTTT. Based on the CDR3 plus reference TRBV7-9 and TRBJ1-1, the full variable domain is DTGVSQNPRHKITKRGQNVTFRCDPISEHNRLYWYRQTLGQGPEFLTYFQNEAQLEKSRLLSDRFSAERPKGSFSTLEIQRTEQGDSAMYLCASSLAGQIDTEAFFGQGTRLTVV.

This clonotype appeared many times. The V call is TRBV19, the J call TRBJ2-1; a possible D gene is TRBD1 (5 bases). CDR1 is LNHDA and CDR2 is SQIVND in the germline V gene (reference sequence). V lost 3 bases and J 5 bases, leaving 14 bases between the germline ends. CDR3 size: 15 residues. The CDR3 protein is CASSILWGRDNEQFF. The CDR3 DNA reads as TGTGCCAGTAGTATCCTTTGGGGCCGCGACAATGAGCAGTTCTTC.